In its sample, the clone carrying this TCR beta chain was seen a few times. This sample was included in a study of control samples from healthy donors and cancer patients. The assay was immunoSEQ multiplex PCR, and TCRdb's table has in-frame clones only and misses some. The sample has about 54,000 clones, around 97% seen once. The CDR3 sequence is 16 residues long. V was trimmed by 1 base and J by 0 bases, leaving 10 bases between them. Per germline, CDR1 LGHDT and CDR2 YNNKEL (reference sequence). V usage is TRBV3-1 (or the pseudogene TRBV3-2) and J usage is TRBJ1-3; D is possibly TRBD1 (5 bases). This receptor was identified in a woman in her 30s in good health. The sequenced sample consisted of blood. The CDR3 here is CASSQGSGGSGNTIYF. The CDR3 DNA sequence: TGTGCCAGCAGCCAAGGTAGTGGGGGCTCTGGAAACACCATATATTTT.